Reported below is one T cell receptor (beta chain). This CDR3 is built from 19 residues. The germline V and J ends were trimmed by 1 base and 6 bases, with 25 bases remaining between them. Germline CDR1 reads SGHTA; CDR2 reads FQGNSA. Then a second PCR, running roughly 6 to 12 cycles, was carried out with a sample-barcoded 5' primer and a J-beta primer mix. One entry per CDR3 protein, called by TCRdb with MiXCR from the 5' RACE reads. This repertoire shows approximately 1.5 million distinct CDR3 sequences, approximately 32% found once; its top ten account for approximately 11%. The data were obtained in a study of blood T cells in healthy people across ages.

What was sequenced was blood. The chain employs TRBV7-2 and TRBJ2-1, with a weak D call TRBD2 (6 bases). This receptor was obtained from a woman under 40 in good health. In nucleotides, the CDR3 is TGTGCCAGCAGCTTAGAGGGCCGAAGGAGGGTCGGCAGTTGCAATGAGCAGTTCTTC. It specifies CASSLEGRRRVGSCNEQFF.